The rows below give T cell receptor beta chains drawn from one sample of a study of shared clonotypes between healthy human individuals. Generated by immunoSEQ multiplex PCR, the TCRdb table keeps only in-frame clones and is missing some. There are over a million clones in the sample; about 84% occur only once, and roughly 0.57% lies in the top ten. Sequencing was done on a sample of memory CD4+ T cells from PBMCs. The source is a young man in good health. Some clones in this sample may be carry-over from other donors' samples. The CDR3 runs from the conserved cysteine through the conserved F or W. Each record gives: CDR3 DNA, CDR3 protein, CDR3 length, clone size, V gene, D gene, J gene. The D gene is left open where the match is weak. Size tells how often a clone was seen (once, few, many) or the class of an expanded clone, and some rows leave it out.

TGTGCCAGTAGTATCGGAGGTTCGCTCTATGGCTACACCTTC CASSIGGSLYGYTF 14 . TRBV19 . TRBJ1-2
TGTGCCAGCAGCTTACAGGGTAGCGGGAGCAGCGGGGAGCTGTTTTTT CASSLQGSGSSGELFF 16 . TRBV5-4 TRBD2 TRBJ2-2
TGCGCCAGCAGCCGCCGCCCTATGGGACAGGGGGCCAACACCGGGGAGCTGTTTTTT CASSRRPMGQGANTGELFF 19 . TRBV4-1 TRBD1 TRBJ2-2
TGTGCCAGCAGCCCCGACAGGGGGGAAAGGGACACCTTC CASSPDRGERDTF 13 few TRBV5-4 TRBD1 TRBJ1-2
TGTGCCAGCAGCGTAGAACAGCCGAGCTCTGGAAACACCATATATTTT CASSVEQPSSGNTIYF 16 . TRBV9 . TRBJ1-3
TGCGCCAGCAGCCACCAGGACAGGGGCAATGAAAAACTGTTTTTT CASSHQDRGNEKLFF 15 . TRBV4-3 TRBD1 TRBJ1-4
TGTGCCATCAGTAGGACTAGCGGGAGAGATAATGAGCAGTTCTTC CAISRTSGRDNEQFF 15 once TRBV10-3 TRBD2 TRBJ2-1
TGTGCCAGCAGCACACAGTTAACCTACGAGCAGTACTTC CASSTQLTYEQYF 13 . TRBV7-9 . TRBJ2-7
TGTGCCAGTAGTAGAGGTAGCGGGAGAACGGACATTCAGTACTTC CASSRGSGRTDIQYF 15 . TRBV19 TRBD2 TRBJ2-4
TGTGCCAGCAGTGCGGGGGGTTCCCGGAACACTGAAGCTTTCTTT CASSAGGSRNTEAFF 15 many TRBV13 . TRBJ1-1
TGTGCCAGCAGCTTGCCCTTCTACGAGCAGTACTTC CASSLPFYEQYF 12 few TRBV7-8 . TRBJ2-7
TGCGCCACCTCCGTAGCGGGAGGGATGTCCTACGAGCAGTACTTC CATSVAGGMSYEQYF 15 . TRBV5-1 TRBD2 TRBJ2-7
TGTGCCAGCAGCTCAAGAGTGGGAGGCACTGAAGCTTTCTTT CASSSRVGGTEAFF 14 . TRBV7-9 . TRBJ1-1
TGCGCCAGCAGCCCCATAACGACACGGCCAGGCGGCGAGCAGTACTTC CASSPITTRPGGEQYF 16 . TRBV4-1 . TRBJ2-7
TGTGCCGGCGCTACCTCCGGGAGGACCTACGAGCAGTACTTC CAGATSGRTYEQYF 14 few TRBV28 TRBD2 TRBJ2-7
TGTGCCAGCGGGATGGACGGCTATGGCTACACCTTC CASGMDGYGYTF 12 . TRBV6-1 . TRBJ1-2
TGTGCCAGCAGCTTAGGCAGGGTCAGGACCGGGGAGCTGTTTTTT CASSLGRVRTGELFF 15 . TRBV7-9 . TRBJ2-2
TGTGCCTGGAGTGTAATCTTTTGGGACAGTAGCTACGAGCAGTACTTC CAWSVIFWDSSYEQYF 16 few TRBV30 TRBD1 TRBJ2-7
TGTGCCAGCAGACAACAGGACTCTGGAAACACCATATATTTT CASRQQDSGNTIYF 14 . TRBV2 . TRBJ1-3
TGTGCCAGTTTCGGATCCGGGACTAGGGAGACCCAGTACTTC CASFGSGTRETQYF 14 . TRBV28 TRBD2 TRBJ2-5
TGCGCCAGCAGCTTGGGACCAATAAACACCGGGGAGCTGTTTTTT CASSLGPINTGELFF 15 . TRBV5-1 . TRBJ2-2
TGTGCCAGCAGAAATGAGACTAGCGGGTCGAGTAATGAGCAGTTCTTC CASRNETSGSSNEQFF 16 . TRBV5-6 TRBD2 TRBJ2-1
TGCAGCGTTGAAGCGTCGGCGAACACCATATATTTT CSVEASANTIYF 12 . TRBV29-1 . TRBJ1-3
TGTGCCAGCAGCTTAGGTGGGGGGCGCGGGACTGAAGCTTTCTTT CASSLGGGRGTEAFF 15 once TRBV7-8 . TRBJ1-1
TGTGCCAGCAGTCCAGGGGGATTAAACTATGGCTACACCTTC CASSPGGLNYGYTF 14 . TRBV6-4 TRBD1 TRBJ1-2
TGTGCCAGCAGCGTAAGGGGACAGGGGGGCGAGCAGTACTTC CASSVRGQGGEQYF 14 few TRBV9 TRBD1 TRBJ2-7
TGCGCCAGCAGCTTGGCGGGGGCCGGGTTAGCAAGCAATGAGCAGTTCTTC CASSLAGAGLASNEQFF 17 many TRBV5-1 . TRBJ2-1
TGTGCCAGCAGCTTATCTGGCGGGAGCAGAGCCGGGGAGCTGTTTTTT CASSLSGGSRAGELFF 16 . TRBV7-2 TRBD2 TRBJ2-2
TGTGCCAGCAGTATCGGGAGAAACTATGGCTACACCTTC CASSIGRNYGYTF 13 . TRBV28 . TRBJ1-2
TGTGCCAGCAGCTTATTGTCGGGGCGGGGCTATGGCTACACCTTC CASSLLSGRGYGYTF 15 . TRBV11-2 . TRBJ1-2
TGTGCCAGCAGCTTAGCGCTATCGAGGGGGGCCACCGGGGAGCTGTTTTTT CASSLALSRGATGELFF 17 . TRBV7-9 . TRBJ2-2
TGTGCCAGCAGTGCAAACATGGGCGAAAAACTGTTTTTT CASSANMGEKLFF 13 once TRBV2 . TRBJ1-4
TGCAGCGTTGTGTTGGACAGCACAGATACGCAGTATTTT CSVVLDSTDTQYF 13 . TRBV29-1 . TRBJ2-3
TGTGCCACCAGCAGAGAGGGAGTAGATACGCAGTATTTT CATSREGVDTQYF 13 . TRBV15 . TRBJ2-3
TGTGCCAGCAGTTACCCCACTAGCGGGCATACCGGGGAGCTGTTTTTT CASSYPTSGHTGELFF 16 few TRBV6-6 TRBD2 TRBJ2-2
TGTGCCAGCAGTACCCCGGGTGGCTACACCTTC CASSTPGGYTF 11 . TRBV28 . TRBJ1-2
TGTGCCAGCCGTGGTGTGGGTAACACTGAAGCTTTCTTT CASRGVGNTEAFF 13 few TRBV5-5 . TRBJ1-1
TGTGCCAGCAGCCAAAACCTTGGGACTTTAGGAGGCTACACCTTC CASSQNLGTLGGYTF 15 once TRBV14 . TRBJ1-2
TGTGCCAGCTTCCGGGACATAGGGAACTATGGCTACACCTTC CASFRDIGNYGYTF 14 . TRBV28 . TRBJ1-2
TGTGCCAGCAGTAAGGAGGGGGGTGTAGCAAATGAGCAGTTCTTC CASSKEGGVANEQFF 15 . TRBV7-2 . TRBJ2-1
TGTGCCAGCAGCTTGGTAGAGGGTGGCTACACCTTC CASSLVEGGYTF 12 . TRBV5-4 . TRBJ1-2
TGCGCCAGCAGCCCTACAGACAGGGGGCTGGATGAAGCTTTCTTT CASSPTDRGLDEAFF 15 . TRBV4-1 TRBD1 TRBJ1-1
TGTGCCAGTAGTATAAGCGGGAGAGGCACAGATACGCAGTATTTT CASSISGRGTDTQYF 15 . TRBV19 TRBD2 TRBJ2-3
TGTGCCAGCACCGCGACTAGCGGAGTCGGGGATACGCAGTATTTT CASTATSGVGDTQYF 15 . TRBV6-1 TRBD2 TRBJ2-3
TGTGCCAGCAGGAGCGAAGTTGGCTACACCTTC CASRSEVGYTF 11 . TRBV2 . TRBJ1-2
TGTGCCAGCAGCTTGGCCCCTTCATCCTGGGGGGGAGATGGCTACACCTTC CASSLAPSSWGGDGYTF 17 . TRBV5-6 . TRBJ1-2
TGCGCCAGCAGCTTGGGTGGAGACGGCGGGCGAGAGACCCAGTACTTC CASSLGGDGGRETQYF 16 . TRBV5-1 . TRBJ2-5
TGTGCCAGCTCACCGGCGGGAGGCACCTACGAGCAGTACTTC CASSPAGGTYEQYF 14 . TRBV18 TRBD2 TRBJ2-7
TGTGCCAGCAGCGGAGCATCGGTGAACTATGGCTACACCTTC CASSGASVNYGYTF 14 few TRBV9 . TRBJ1-2